Listed below are T cell receptor beta chains from one sample, sequenced in a study of blood T cell repertoires in COVID-19. Data came from immunoSEQ multiplex PCR; TCRdb stores just in-frame clones and leaves some out. The sample carries around 330,000 clones, 90% recorded once. What was sequenced was PBMCs or T cells enriched from blood (not recorded which). Receptor source: a man between 60 and 75 years old who had recovered from COVID-19. CDR3s include the opening cysteine and the closing phenylalanine or tryptophan. D genes are given only for firm matches. Only part of the rows carry a size: once, few, many, or a class if the clone is expanded.

D gene	J gene	clone size	V gene	CDR3 DNA	CDR3 protein
NA	TRBJ2-7	NA	TRBV30	TGTGCCTGGAGTGTACAATGGCTCTCCTACGAGCAGTACTTC	CAWSVQWLSYEQYF
TRBD2	TRBJ2-3	NA	TRBV27	TGTGCCAGCAGTACAACACTAGCGGGGCGCACAGATACGCAGTATTTT	CASSTTLAGRTDTQYF
NA	TRBJ1-1	NA	TRBV5-6	TGTGCACCCAGGAACACTGAAGCTTTCTTT	CAPRNTEAFF
TRBD2	TRBJ2-3	NA	TRBV4-1	TGCGCCAGCAGCCAAGGAGAGGTACTAGCGGAATATCTGTATTTT	CASSQGEVLAEYLYF
TRBD1	TRBJ1-2	NA	TRBV14	TGTGCCAGCAGCCGGAACAGGGGATCTGGCTACACCTTC	CASSRNRGSGYTF
NA	TRBJ1-4	NA	TRBV14	TGTGCCAGCAGCCAAGTGGCGGGTTTTGATGAAAAACTGTTTTTT	CASSQVAGFDEKLFF
TRBD1	TRBJ2-1	NA	TRBV10-3	TGTGCCATCAGTCCCCAAGGGAGGACAGGGAGTGAGCAGTTCTTC	CAISPQGRTGSEQFF
NA	TRBJ2-7	NA	TRBV5-1	TGCGCCAGCAGCTTGTTGAGTACTTACGAGCAGTACTTC	CASSLLSTYEQYF
TRBD2	TRBJ2-3	NA	TRBV9	TGTGCCAGCAGCGCCCGGGGACTAGCGGACACAGATACGCAGTATTTT	CASSARGLADTDTQYF
TRBD1	TRBJ1-6	NA	TRBV7-9	TGTGCCACCACGACAGGGGGCAGGGATTCACCCCTCCACTTT	CATTTGGRDSPLHF
NA	TRBJ2-1	NA	TRBV7-8	TGTGCCAGCAGCTCCTTCAATGAGCAGTTCTTC	CASSSFNEQFF
NA	TRBJ2-2	NA	TRBV27	TGTGCCAGCAGTTTATCGGGAAGTCGGGGGTTGGCCGGGGAGCTGTTTTTT	CASSLSGSRGLAGELFF
TRBD2	TRBJ2-2	NA	TRBV30	TGTGCCGGGGGGACTAGCGGCACCGGGGAGCTGTTTTTT	CAGGTSGTGELFF
NA	TRBJ2-7	NA	TRBV19	TGTGCCAGCAGGGTGGGAGAAGGGGTCTCCGGGGGAACGTACTTC	CASRVGEGVSGGTYF
NA	TRBJ1-4	NA	TRBV18	TGTGCCAGCTCACCAAAACAGGGAACTAATGAAAAACTGTTTTTT	CASSPKQGTNEKLFF
NA	TRBJ2-5	NA	TRBV4-3	TGCGCCAGCAGCCAAGAGGCGGGAGAGACCCAGTACTTC	CASSQEAGETQYF
NA	TRBJ2-7	NA	TRBV19	TGTGCCAGTAGTTTCCATCGAAAGACTAGGCTCTCCCCCTCCGAGCAGTACTTC	CASSFHRKTRLSPSEQYF
TRBD1	TRBJ2-3	NA	TRBV5-1	TGCGCCAGCAGCTTGGGGACAGGGTTAGGAGATACGCAGTATTTT	CASSLGTGLGDTQYF
TRBD1	TRBJ1-2	NA	TRBV7-9	TGTGCCAGCAGCAAAGACAGGGGCGGTGGCTACACCTTC	CASSKDRGGGYTF
NA	TRBJ2-7	NA	TRBV7-6	TGTGCCAGCAAGATAGGGGCTAGCTCCTACGAGCAGTACTTC	CASKIGASSYEQYF
NA	TRBJ1-1	many	TRBV2	TGTGCCAGCTCCTCCGTGAGGGACACTGAAGCTTTCTTT	CASSSVRDTEAFF
NA	TRBJ2-2	once	TRBV3-1/TRBV3-2	TGTGCCAGCAGCCAAGATAAGGGGCCCGGGGAGCTGTTTTTT	CASSQDKGPGELFF
NA	TRBJ2-6	NA	TRBV5-6	TGTGCCAGCAGGCACCGGGACAAGGACTCTGGGGCCAACGTCCTGACTTTC	CASRHRDKDSGANVLTF
TRBD1	TRBJ1-1	NA	TRBV19	TGTGCCAGTAGTACGTACGGGGACAGCAGTGCATTGAACACTGAAGCTTTCTTT	CASSTYGDSSALNTEAFF
TRBD2	TRBJ2-3	NA	TRBV18	TGTGCCAGCTCACCACTGCTAGCGGGGGGAACAGATACGCAGTATTTT	CASSPLLAGGTDTQYF
NA	TRBJ1-5	NA	TRBV27	TGTGCCAGCAGTTTAGCCAGATCCAATCAGCCCCAGCATTTT	CASSLARSNQPQHF
TRBD2	TRBJ2-1	NA	TRBV4-1	TGCGCCAGCAGCCAAGTGGTTGGGGGGGATGGAAATGAGCAGTTCTTC	CASSQVVGGDGNEQFF
TRBD2	TRBJ2-5	NA	TRBV3-1/TRBV3-2	TGTGCCAGCAGCCAACGTGGGAGGGCCTTAGTAGAGACCCAGTACTTC	CASSQRGRALVETQYF
TRBD1	TRBJ2-1	NA	TRBV11-3	TGTGCCAGCAGCTTGCCGGGACAGCGCGCATCGCAGTTCTTC	CASSLPGQRASQFF
TRBD2	TRBJ2-2	NA	TRBV7-8	TGTGCCAGCAGCTTCTGGACTAGCGGGAACACCGGGGAGCTGTTTTTT	CASSFWTSGNTGELFF
NA	TRBJ1-1	NA	TRBV6-2/TRBV6-3	TGTGCCAGCAGTTATGTGACAGGAGAGATCACTGAAGCTTTCTTT	CASSYVTGEITEAFF
TRBD1	TRBJ1-5	NA	TRBV27	TGTGCCAGCAGTTTGAAACGGGGACAGGGTGGGGAATGGCATAGCAATCAGCCCCAGCATTTT	CASSLKRGQGGEWHSNQPQHF
TRBD2	TRBJ2-5	NA	TRBV5-1	TGCGCCAGCAGCGTAGCAAGTAGCGGGAGGGAGAGGACCCAGTACTTC	CASSVASSGRERTQYF
NA	TRBJ1-1	NA	TRBV5-5	TGTGCCAGCAGCTTGGGCGGGACGGTGGATACTGAAGCTTTCTTT	CASSLGGTVDTEAFF
TRBD1	TRBJ1-2	few	TRBV19	TGTGCCAGTAGTACTGACAGGGGCTTACACGGCTACACCTTC	CASSTDRGLHGYTF
NA	TRBJ2-6	NA	TRBV7-2	TGTGCCAGCAGCCTCACAGGGACCCGCTCTGGGGCCAACGTCCTGACTTTC	CASSLTGTRSGANVLTF
NA	TRBJ2-5	NA	TRBV4-2	TGTGCCAGCAGCCAAGGGTTATTGGAGGAGACCCAGTACTTC	CASSQGLLEETQYF
NA	TRBJ2-2	NA	TRBV2	TGTGCCAGCTTAGGGGCCGGGGAGCTGTTTTTT	CASLGAGELFF
NA	TRBJ1-1	NA	TRBV19	TGTGCCAGTAGTACCGCACGGACAGTTAACACTGAAGCTTTCTTT	CASSTARTVNTEAFF
NA	TRBJ1-6	NA	TRBV28	TGTGCCAGTGTGCACAGGGTTTTCTCTTCACCCCTCCACTTT	CASVHRVFSSPLHF
NA	TRBJ1-5	NA	TRBV2	TGTGCCAGTGCAGGGGCCCCTCGCAATCAGCCCCAGCATTTT	CASAGAPRNQPQHF
TRBD1	TRBJ2-7	NA	TRBV5-4	TGTGCCAGCAGCTTGGGGACAGGCTACGAGCAGTACTTC	CASSLGTGYEQYF
NA	TRBJ2-3	NA	TRBV5-1	TGCGCCACCAAGGAGGAGGCTAGCACAGATACGCAGTATTTT	CATKEEASTDTQYF
TRBD1	TRBJ2-6	NA	TRBV12-5	TGTGCTAGTGGTAATACAGGGGATACGGGGGCCAACGTCCTGACTTTC	CASGNTGDTGANVLTF
NA	TRBJ1-2	NA	TRBV7-3	TGTGCCAGCAGCTTAATCGGGCGGCCCGGGGAAGGCTACACCTTC	CASSLIGRPGEGYTF
NA	TRBJ1-5	NA	TRBV6-5	TGTGCCAGCAGTTACGCCGCGGGACCCAATCAGCCCCAGCATTTT	CASSYAAGPNQPQHF
TRBD1	TRBJ2-7	NA	TRBV9	TGTGCCAGCAGCGCGACAGGGGCTTCCTACGAGCAGTACTTC	CASSATGASYEQYF
TRBD1	TRBJ2-7	NA	TRBV9	TGTGCCAGCAGCAACCGGGACAGGGTGGGCGAGCAGTACTTC	CASSNRDRVGEQYF
NA	TRBJ2-1	NA	TRBV3-1/TRBV3-2	TGTGCCAGCAGCCCACGGACCGGGGGCTCCTACAATGAGCAGTTCTTC	CASSPRTGGSYNEQFF